Listed below are T cell receptor beta chains from one sample, sequenced in a study of CXCR3-negative and CXCR3-positive naive CD8 T cells. From its re-call of the 5' RACE reads, TCRdb lists each CDR3 protein once, without DNA. Recorded for this sample: 6,000 to 8,500 distinct CDR3 sequences. The sequenced sample was naive CXCR3- CD8+ T cells from blood. The receptors here all came from a human donor in good health. Some clones in this sample may be carry-over from other donors' samples. The CDR3 runs from the conserved cysteine through the conserved F or W. The order of the fields is V gene, J gene, clone size, CDR3 protein. Size is stated for part of the rows, as once, few or many counts, or as a class when the clone is expanded.

TRBV29-1	TRBJ2-2	.	CSVAHAGVNTGELFF
TRBV29-1	TRBJ2-1	medium-sized	CSVVSGNEQFF
TRBV12-3/TRBV12-4	TRBJ1-4	.	CASSDSTNEKLFF
TRBV29-1	TRBJ2-1	medium-sized	CSVEGSSSGPSYNEQFF
TRBV6-5	TRBJ2-7	medium-sized	CASSYNPGYEQYF
TRBV29-1	TRBJ2-1	.	CSIPGLGNEQFF
TRBV20-1	TRBJ1-2	medium-sized	CSARDPGVVDYGYTF
TRBV29-1	TRBJ2-3	.	CSVEHGWGDTQYF
TRBV14	TRBJ2-1	.	CASSQVSSYNEQFF
TRBV7-9	TRBJ2-7	.	CASSLEPGTPPPYEQYF
TRBV29-1	TRBJ2-1	.	CSVESGSSYNEQFF
TRBV29-1	TRBJ2-2	.	CSVPSGGELFF
TRBV29-1	TRBJ2-1	medium-sized	CSATSGGANEQFF
TRBV12-3/TRBV12-4	TRBJ2-1	.	CASSANYNEQFF
TRBV5-1	TRBJ2-7	.	CASRESHGSYEQYF
TRBV5-1	TRBJ2-1	medium-sized	CASSRWGGNEQFF
TRBV25-1	TRBJ2-5	medium-sized	CASSGADSQETQYF
TRBV6-5	TRBJ1-1	.	CASSYGQGTTEAFF
TRBV29-1	TRBJ1-1	.	CSVELWDTEAFF
TRBV29-1	TRBJ2-5	.	CSAAPGIGETQYF
TRBV27	TRBJ1-1	.	CASSPGPGLEAFF
TRBV6-1	TRBJ1-4	.	CASTPFDRPPTNEKLFF